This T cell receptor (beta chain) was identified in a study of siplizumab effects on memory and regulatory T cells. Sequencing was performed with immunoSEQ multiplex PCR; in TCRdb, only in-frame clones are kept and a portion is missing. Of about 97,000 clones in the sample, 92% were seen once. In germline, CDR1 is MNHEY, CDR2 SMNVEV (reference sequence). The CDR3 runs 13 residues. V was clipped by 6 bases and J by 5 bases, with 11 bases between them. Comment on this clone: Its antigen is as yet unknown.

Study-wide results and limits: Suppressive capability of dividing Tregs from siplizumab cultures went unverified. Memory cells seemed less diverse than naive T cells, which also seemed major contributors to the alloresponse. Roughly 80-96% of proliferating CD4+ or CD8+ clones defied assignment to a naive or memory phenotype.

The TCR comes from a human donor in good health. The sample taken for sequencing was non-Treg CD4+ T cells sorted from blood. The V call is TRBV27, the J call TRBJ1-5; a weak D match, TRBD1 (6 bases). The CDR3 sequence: CASRHRADQPQHF. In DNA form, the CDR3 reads TGTGCCAGCAGACACAGGGCCGATCAGCCCCAGCATTTT.